These T cell receptor beta chains were read from a single sample in a study of shared clonotypes between healthy human individuals. The protocol was immunoSEQ multiplex PCR, while the TCRdb copy is restricted to in-frame clones and leaves out a portion. Of 2 million to 2.5 million clones listed, 90% to 96% were seen once; the top ten hold around 0.13%. The sample consisted of naive CD4+ T cells sorted from blood. Receptors originate from a man between 18 and 35 years old in good health. Both conserved end residues are part of each CDR3. The order of the fields is J gene, D gene, V gene, clone size, CDR3 DNA, CDR3 protein. A D gene is named only where the DNA matches it firmly. A clone size is listed for some rows: how often the clone was seen (once, few, many), or a class if it is expanded.

J gene: TRBJ2-2
D gene: .
V gene: TRBV2
clone size: .
CDR3 DNA: TGTGCCAGCAGTGAATTCCCTCCTACTAGCTCCGGGGAGCTGTTTTTT
CDR3 protein: CASSEFPPTSSGELFF

J gene: TRBJ2-1
D gene: TRBD2
V gene: TRBV30
clone size: .
CDR3 DNA: TGTGCCTGGGGAGCGGGGGGGCCCTACAATGAGCAGTTCTTC
CDR3 protein: CAWGAGGPYNEQFF

J gene: TRBJ1-3
D gene: .
V gene: TRBV30
clone size: .
CDR3 DNA: TGTGCCTGGAGTCCCCTGAGGACTTCCGGATCCTCTGGAAACACCATATATTTT
CDR3 protein: CAWSPLRTSGSSGNTIYF

J gene: TRBJ2-7
D gene: TRBD1
V gene: TRBV11-3
clone size: .
CDR3 DNA: TGTGCCAGCAGCCGGGGACAGGGCTACGAGCAGTACTTC
CDR3 protein: CASSRGQGYEQYF

J gene: TRBJ1-6
D gene: .
V gene: TRBV28
clone size: .
CDR3 DNA: TGTGCCAGCGGATCTCCTACGGGAGTCGATAATTCACCCCTCCACTTT
CDR3 protein: CASGSPTGVDNSPLHF

J gene: TRBJ2-7
D gene: .
V gene: TRBV7-2
clone size: .
CDR3 DNA: TGTGCCAGCAGCTTAGCGAGGGACTACGAGCAGTACTTC
CDR3 protein: CASSLARDYEQYF

J gene: TRBJ2-6
D gene: .
V gene: TRBV5-6
clone size: .
CDR3 DNA: TGTGCCAGCAGCTTTTCCCCACCACGACCGGAGAACGTCCTGACTTTC
CDR3 protein: CASSFSPPRPENVLTF

J gene: TRBJ2-1
D gene: .
V gene: TRBV6-5
clone size: .
CDR3 DNA: TGTGCCAGCAGTTACTATGCGGGGGCGGGCAATGAGCAGTTCTTC
CDR3 protein: CASSYYAGAGNEQFF

J gene: TRBJ1-6
D gene: .
V gene: TRBV19
clone size: .
CDR3 DNA: TGTGCCAGTAGTCCGGGCCTTGGGGATGGTCTTAATTCACCCCTCCACTTT
CDR3 protein: CASSPGLGDGLNSPLHF

J gene: TRBJ1-1
D gene: .
V gene: TRBV30
clone size: .
CDR3 DNA: TGTGCCTGGAGTGTAGACTCGGCCATGAACACTGAAGCTTTCTTT
CDR3 protein: CAWSVDSAMNTEAFF

J gene: TRBJ1-1
D gene: .
V gene: TRBV10-2
clone size: once
CDR3 DNA: TGCGCCAGCAGTCAGGGCATGAACACTGAAGCTTTCTTT
CDR3 protein: CASSQGMNTEAFF

J gene: TRBJ2-7
D gene: TRBD1
V gene: TRBV7-7
clone size: .
CDR3 DNA: TGTGCTAGCAGCCCGGGACAGGCAAACGACGAGCAGTACTTC
CDR3 protein: CASSPGQANDEQYF

J gene: TRBJ2-3
D gene: TRBD1
V gene: TRBV4-1
clone size: .
CDR3 DNA: TGCGCCAGCAGCCAAGCCTCGGGACAGTCTAACACAGATACGCAGTATTTT
CDR3 protein: CASSQASGQSNTDTQYF

J gene: TRBJ2-2
D gene: TRBD1
V gene: TRBV5-1
clone size: .
CDR3 DNA: TGCGCCAGCAGGCAGGGGGTCACCGGGGAGCTGTTTTTT
CDR3 protein: CASRQGVTGELFF

J gene: TRBJ1-1
D gene: TRBD1
V gene: TRBV5-4
clone size: .
CDR3 DNA: TGTGCCAGCACCCAGGGGGGCGCTGACACTGAAGCTTTCTTT
CDR3 protein: CASTQGGADTEAFF

J gene: TRBJ1-5
D gene: .
V gene: TRBV14
clone size: .
CDR3 DNA: TGTGCCAGCAGCCAATCCCTTAATCAGCCCCAGCATTTT
CDR3 protein: CASSQSLNQPQHF

J gene: TRBJ1-1
D gene: .
V gene: TRBV5-1
clone size: .
CDR3 DNA: TGCGCCAGCAGCTTCCAAGGGGAGAACACTGAAGCTTTCTTT
CDR3 protein: CASSFQGENTEAFF

J gene: TRBJ1-3
D gene: TRBD1
V gene: TRBV29-1
clone size: .
CDR3 DNA: TGCAGCGTGACCGGGACAGCTGACACCATATATTTT
CDR3 protein: CSVTGTADTIYF

J gene: TRBJ1-1
D gene: .
V gene: TRBV10-3
clone size: .
CDR3 DNA: TGTGCCATCGGATCCGCCAGGGACACTGAAGCTTTCTTT
CDR3 protein: CAIGSARDTEAFF

J gene: TRBJ1-6
D gene: TRBD1
V gene: TRBV9
clone size: .
CDR3 DNA: TGTGCCAGCAGCGCGACAGGGGGTAAAAATTCACCCCTCCACTTT
CDR3 protein: CASSATGGKNSPLHF

J gene: TRBJ2-5
D gene: .
V gene: TRBV2
clone size: .
CDR3 DNA: TGTGCCAGCTTACGGGATTACCAAGAGACCCAGTACTTC
CDR3 protein: CASLRDYQETQYF

J gene: TRBJ2-7
D gene: .
V gene: TRBV7-9
clone size: .
CDR3 DNA: TGTGCCAGCAGCTTATCGCCAGCCGAGCAGTACTTC
CDR3 protein: CASSLSPAEQYF

J gene: TRBJ2-3
D gene: .
V gene: TRBV6-5
clone size: .
CDR3 DNA: TGTGCCAGCAGCACCCCAGGGTTAGATACGCAGTATTTT
CDR3 protein: CASSTPGLDTQYF

J gene: TRBJ1-2
D gene: .
V gene: TRBV7-9
clone size: .
CDR3 DNA: TGTGCCAGCAGCTTTCCCTCCTATGGCTACACCTTC
CDR3 protein: CASSFPSYGYTF

J gene: TRBJ2-1
D gene: TRBD2
V gene: TRBV9
clone size: .
CDR3 DNA: TGTGCCAGCAGCCTAGCCCCGGGACTAGCGGGATCGAATGAGCAGTTCTTC
CDR3 protein: CASSLAPGLAGSNEQFF

J gene: TRBJ1-3
D gene: .
V gene: TRBV7-9
clone size: once
CDR3 DNA: TGTGCCAGCAGTTGGTACGACAAAGCAGGAAACACCATATATTTT
CDR3 protein: CASSWYDKAGNTIYF

J gene: TRBJ2-2
D gene: .
V gene: TRBV11-3
clone size: .
CDR3 DNA: TGTGCCAGCAGCTTAGCAGTCGGGACAAACGGGGAGCTGTTTTTT
CDR3 protein: CASSLAVGTNGELFF

J gene: TRBJ2-2
D gene: .
V gene: TRBV27
clone size: .
CDR3 DNA: TGTGCCAGCAGTCCCAGTCCCGGGCTAGATGCCGGGGAGCTGTTTTTT
CDR3 protein: CASSPSPGLDAGELFF

J gene: TRBJ2-2
D gene: .
V gene: TRBV15
clone size: .
CDR3 DNA: TGTGCCACCAGCAGGGAGACGCCCGGGGAGCTGTTTTTT
CDR3 protein: CATSRETPGELFF

J gene: TRBJ2-7
D gene: TRBD1
V gene: TRBV18
clone size: .
CDR3 DNA: TGTGCCAGCTCGATGGGACAGGTATTTCTCGGCGAGCAGTACTTC
CDR3 protein: CASSMGQVFLGEQYF

J gene: TRBJ1-6
D gene: .
V gene: TRBV6-5
clone size: .
CDR3 DNA: TGTGCCAGCAGTTACTCCAGGGTCGGGAATTCACCCCTCCACTTT
CDR3 protein: CASSYSRVGNSPLHF

J gene: TRBJ2-1
D gene: TRBD2
V gene: TRBV19
clone size: .
CDR3 DNA: TGTGCCAGTAGTAAAGGAGGGAGGGCCCCCTACAATGAGCAGTTCTTC
CDR3 protein: CASSKGGRAPYNEQFF

J gene: TRBJ2-3
D gene: .
V gene: TRBV7-2
clone size: .
CDR3 DNA: TGTGCCAGCAGCCCCGGCCTGGACTACTCAGATACGCAGTATTTT
CDR3 protein: CASSPGLDYSDTQYF

J gene: TRBJ1-2
D gene: .
V gene: TRBV10-3
clone size: few
CDR3 DNA: TGTGCCATCAGTGAAAGGGCCGCGGAGGGCTACACCTTC
CDR3 protein: CAISERAAEGYTF

J gene: TRBJ2-5
D gene: .
V gene: TRBV28
clone size: once
CDR3 DNA: TGTGCCAGCAGCCTACCTGCGGGGGCCCTATGGGGAGAGACCCAGTACTTC
CDR3 protein: CASSLPAGALWGETQYF

J gene: TRBJ2-7
D gene: .
V gene: TRBV5-6
clone size: .
CDR3 DNA: TGTGCCAGCAGCTCGAACCGGGACTGGACCTACGAGCAGTACTTC
CDR3 protein: CASSSNRDWTYEQYF

J gene: TRBJ1-5
D gene: .
V gene: TRBV30
clone size: few
CDR3 DNA: TGTGCCTGGAGTGGACAGGACAATCAGCCCCAGCATTTT
CDR3 protein: CAWSGQDNQPQHF

J gene: TRBJ2-5
D gene: TRBD2
V gene: TRBV9
clone size: .
CDR3 DNA: TGTGCCAGCAGCGTAGGGGGCCAGCGGGGCCAAGAGACCCAGTACTTC
CDR3 protein: CASSVGGQRGQETQYF

J gene: TRBJ2-5
D gene: TRBD1
V gene: TRBV7-7
clone size: .
CDR3 DNA: TGTGCTAGCAGCCCGGGGACAGGGGTCGTGGACCAAGAGACCCAGTACTTC
CDR3 protein: CASSPGTGVVDQETQYF

J gene: TRBJ2-1
D gene: .
V gene: TRBV5-5
clone size: .
CDR3 DNA: TGTGCCAGCAGCTTTGCTAGCGCTAGTGAGCAGTTCTTC
CDR3 protein: CASSFASASEQFF

J gene: TRBJ1-4
D gene: TRBD1
V gene: TRBV28
clone size: .
CDR3 DNA: TGTGCCAGCAGTCTTCCGGGACAGGGTATTGAAAAACTGTTTTTT
CDR3 protein: CASSLPGQGIEKLFF

J gene: TRBJ2-7
D gene: TRBD2
V gene: TRBV2
clone size: .
CDR3 DNA: TGTGCCAGCAGTGATAGCGGGAGGGGATACGAGCAGTACTTC
CDR3 protein: CASSDSGRGYEQYF

J gene: TRBJ1-2
D gene: .
V gene: TRBV11-2
clone size: .
CDR3 DNA: TGTGCCAGCAGCTTAGAATCCTATGGCTACACCTTC
CDR3 protein: CASSLESYGYTF

J gene: TRBJ1-2
D gene: .
V gene: TRBV28
clone size: .
CDR3 DNA: TGTGCCAGCAGTTCAGGGGCTAACTATGGCTACACCTTC
CDR3 protein: CASSSGANYGYTF

J gene: TRBJ1-2
D gene: .
V gene: TRBV28
clone size: .
CDR3 DNA: TGTGCCAGCAGTACTACGTTTGGAGCTAACTATGGCTACACCTTC
CDR3 protein: CASSTTFGANYGYTF

J gene: TRBJ1-5
D gene: .
V gene: TRBV6-1
clone size: .
CDR3 DNA: TGTGCCAGCAGCGAGGGACCTGGGGTAAGGCAGCCCCAGCATTTT
CDR3 protein: CASSEGPGVRQPQHF

J gene: TRBJ2-2
D gene: .
V gene: TRBV9
clone size: .
CDR3 DNA: TGTGCCAGCAGCGTAGTATACACCGGGGAGCTGTTTTTT
CDR3 protein: CASSVVYTGELFF

J gene: TRBJ1-2
D gene: .
V gene: TRBV11-2
clone size: .
CDR3 DNA: TGTGCCAGCAGCTTAGATAGGCTCCCCGGGGGCTACACCTTC
CDR3 protein: CASSLDRLPGGYTF

J gene: TRBJ2-1
D gene: .
V gene: TRBV10-3
clone size: .
CDR3 DNA: TGTGCCATCACCTCTCAGGCATCGAATGAGCAGTTCTTC
CDR3 protein: CAITSQASNEQFF

J gene: TRBJ2-2
D gene: .
V gene: TRBV21-1
clone size: once
CDR3 DNA: TGTGCCAGCAGCGACTCAGGACAGGGTGATGGCACCGGGGAGCTGTTTTTT
CDR3 protein: CASSDSGQGDGTGELFF